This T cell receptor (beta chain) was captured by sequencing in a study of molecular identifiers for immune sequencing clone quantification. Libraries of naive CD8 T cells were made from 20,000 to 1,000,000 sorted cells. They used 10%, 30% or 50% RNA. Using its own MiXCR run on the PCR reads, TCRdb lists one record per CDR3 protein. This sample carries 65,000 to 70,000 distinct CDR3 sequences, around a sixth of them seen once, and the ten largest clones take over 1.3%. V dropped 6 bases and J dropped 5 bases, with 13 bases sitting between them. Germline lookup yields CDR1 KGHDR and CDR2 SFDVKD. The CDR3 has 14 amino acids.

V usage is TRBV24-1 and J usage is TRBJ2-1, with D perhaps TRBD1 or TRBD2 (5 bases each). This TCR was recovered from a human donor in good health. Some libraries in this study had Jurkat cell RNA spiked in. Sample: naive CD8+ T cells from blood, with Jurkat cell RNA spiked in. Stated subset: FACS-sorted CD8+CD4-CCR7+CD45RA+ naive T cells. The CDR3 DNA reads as TGTGCCACCAGTTTGAGGGGTGGGGACAATGAGCAGTTCTTC. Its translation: CATSLRGGDNEQFF.